This record covers a single TCR beta chain. Antigen unknown. Germline V lookup: CDR1 MDHEN, CDR2 SYDVKM. The CDR3 covers 15 residues. V trimming: 2 bases; J trimming: 8 bases; junction bases outside the gene matches: 9. This record comes from a study of cytomegalovirus exposure and HLA in healthy donors. Whole-study findings and limits: In a later analysis, V- and J-gene trimming of beta chains associated with a DCLRE1C missense variant, replicated independently.

The PCR contained 60 Vbeta and 13 Jbeta primers. Sequenced by immunoSEQ multiplex PCR; TCRdb stores in-frame clones only, minus some. This sample yields about 200,000 clones, of which 75% to 85% are seen a single time; 2.3% belongs to the top ten. This clonotype was obtained from a woman between 50 and 59 years old in good health and CMV-seronegative. V is TRBV28 and J is TRBJ1-2, with 9 positions matching TRBD1. The material sequenced was PBMCs. This CDR3 reads CASSLGGGQGRGYTF. The DNA for the CDR3 is TGTGCCAGCAGTTTAGGGGGGGGACAGGGAAGAGGCTACACCTTC.